The entry below describes one T cell receptor beta chain. Its antigen remains unknown. The data were obtained in a study of cytomegalovirus exposure and HLA in healthy donors. Regarding the study as a whole: Sequencing artifact likely explains a cluster of highly shared sequence variants. Reportedly, fewer N-insertions than the approximately 600-donor mean appeared in an Asian-associated ancestry cluster in a later analysis. Common viral pathogens seemed, in a later analysis, to connect with several of the most significant clusters.

13 Jbeta primers and 60 Vbeta primers were used for the PCR. TCRdb's table, derived via immunoSEQ multiplex PCR, lists solely in-frame clones and lacks some. The repertoire consists of about 210,000 clones, with about four fifths occurring once and the leading ten covering nearly 6%. Germline CDR1 and CDR2: SGHTA and FQGNSA. The V and J ends lost 6 bases and 2 bases, in that order; junction bases with no gene match: 4. The CDR3 is 14 amino acids. The rearrangement joins TRBV7-2 to TRBJ2-7; 10 bases are shared with TRBD2. Material for sequencing was PBMCs. This sequence originates from a man aged 40-55 years in good health and CMV-seropositive. The CDR3 DNA is TGTGCCAGCAGTCGGACTAGCGGCGCCTACGAGCAGTACGTC. It encodes CASSRTSGAYEQYV.